The clone carrying this TCR beta chain turned up a few times. What it binds is unknown. These data are taken from a study of shared clonotypes between healthy human individuals. Across the whole study: The study enrolled a couple of women and a few men aged 18 to 49.

The V and J ends lost 4 bases and 6 bases respectively, with 12 bases between them. CDR3 length: 14 residues. CDR1 and CDR2 from the germline V gene are MRHNA and SNTAGT. TCRdb's table, derived via immunoSEQ multiplex PCR, lists solely in-frame clones and lacks some. The sample holds about half a million clones, 75% to 80% seen once. Findings and caveats of the study: Since donors were few, the genetic and exposure-history diversity represented was limited. Clonotype sharing among donors was thought likely to change with sequencing depth.

Sequencing was performed on PBMCs. V usage is TRBV6-4 and J usage is TRBJ2-2; D remains ambiguous. The TCR was taken from a woman aged 40 to 55 in good health. Some clones in this sample may be carry-over from other donors' samples. The CDR3 coding sequence is TGTGCCAGCAGTGCGCAACGAGGCGCCGGGGAGCTGTTTTTT. Encoded protein: CASSAQRGAGELFF.